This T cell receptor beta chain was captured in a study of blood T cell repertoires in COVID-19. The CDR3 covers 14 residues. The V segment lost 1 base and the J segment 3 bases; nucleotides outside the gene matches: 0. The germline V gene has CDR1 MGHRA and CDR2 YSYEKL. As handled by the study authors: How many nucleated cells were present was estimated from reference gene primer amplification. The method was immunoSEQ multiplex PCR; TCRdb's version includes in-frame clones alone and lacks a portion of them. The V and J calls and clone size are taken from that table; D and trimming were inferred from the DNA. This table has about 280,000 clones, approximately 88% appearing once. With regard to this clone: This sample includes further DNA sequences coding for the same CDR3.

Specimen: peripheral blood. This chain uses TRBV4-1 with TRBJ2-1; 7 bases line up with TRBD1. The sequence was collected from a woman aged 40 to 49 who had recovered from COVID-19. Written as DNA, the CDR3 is TGCGCCAGCAGCCAAGGGACAGGCTACAATGAGCAGTTCTTC. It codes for CASSQGTGYNEQFF.